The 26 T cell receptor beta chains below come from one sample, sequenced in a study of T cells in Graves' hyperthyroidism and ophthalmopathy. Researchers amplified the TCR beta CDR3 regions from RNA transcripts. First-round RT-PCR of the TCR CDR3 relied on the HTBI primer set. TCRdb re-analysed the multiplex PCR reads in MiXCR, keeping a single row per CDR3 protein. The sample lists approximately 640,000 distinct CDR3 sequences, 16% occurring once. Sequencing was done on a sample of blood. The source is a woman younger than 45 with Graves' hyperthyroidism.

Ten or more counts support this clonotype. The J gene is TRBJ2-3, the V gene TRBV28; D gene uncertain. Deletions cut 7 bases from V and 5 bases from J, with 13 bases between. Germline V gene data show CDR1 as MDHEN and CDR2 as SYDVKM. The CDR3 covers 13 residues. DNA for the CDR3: TGTGCCAGCACCTTCTCTCCGTTAGATACGCAGTATTTT. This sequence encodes CASTFSPLDTQYF.

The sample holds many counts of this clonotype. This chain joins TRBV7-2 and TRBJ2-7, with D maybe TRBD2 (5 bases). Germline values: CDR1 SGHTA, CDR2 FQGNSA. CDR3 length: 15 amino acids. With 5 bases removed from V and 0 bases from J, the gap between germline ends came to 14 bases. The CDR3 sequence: CASSPNGISSYEQYF. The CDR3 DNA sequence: TGTGCCAGCAGCCCCAACGGGATCAGCTCCTACGAGCAGTACTTC.

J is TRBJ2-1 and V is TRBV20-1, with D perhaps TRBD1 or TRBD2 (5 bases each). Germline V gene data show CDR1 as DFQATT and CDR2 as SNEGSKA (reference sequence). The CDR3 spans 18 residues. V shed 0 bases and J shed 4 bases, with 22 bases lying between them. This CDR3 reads CSARDKFSGTVLYNEQFF. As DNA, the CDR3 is TGCAGTGCTAGAGATAAGTTTTCGGGGACCGTGCTATACAATGAGCAGTTCTTC.

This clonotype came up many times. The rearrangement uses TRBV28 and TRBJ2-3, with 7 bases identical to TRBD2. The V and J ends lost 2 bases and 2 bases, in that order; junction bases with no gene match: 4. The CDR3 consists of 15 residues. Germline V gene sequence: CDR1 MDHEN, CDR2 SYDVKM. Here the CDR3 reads CASSLERDYTDTQYF. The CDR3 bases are TGTGCCAGCAGTTTAGAAAGGGACTACACAGATACGCAGTATTTT.

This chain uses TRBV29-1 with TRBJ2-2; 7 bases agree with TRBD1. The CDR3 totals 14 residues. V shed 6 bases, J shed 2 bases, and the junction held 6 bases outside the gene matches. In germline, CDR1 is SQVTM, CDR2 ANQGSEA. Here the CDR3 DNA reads TGCAGCGTCCGGGACAGAGATAACACCGGGGAGCTGTTTTTT. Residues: CSVRDRDNTGELFF.

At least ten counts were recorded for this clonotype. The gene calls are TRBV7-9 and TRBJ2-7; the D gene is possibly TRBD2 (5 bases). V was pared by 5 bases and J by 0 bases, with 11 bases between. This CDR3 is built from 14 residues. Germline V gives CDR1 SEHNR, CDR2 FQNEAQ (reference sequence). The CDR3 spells CASSPRVDSYEQYF. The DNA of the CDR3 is TGTGCCAGCAGCCCGCGGGTCGACTCCTACGAGCAGTACTTC.

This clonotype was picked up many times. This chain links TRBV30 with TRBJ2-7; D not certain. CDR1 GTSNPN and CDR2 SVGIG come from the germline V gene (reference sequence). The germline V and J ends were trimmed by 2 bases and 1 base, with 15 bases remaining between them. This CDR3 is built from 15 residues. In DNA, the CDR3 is TGTGCCTGGAGTCCCCCCCACACCTTTTCCTACGAGCAGTACTTC. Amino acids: CAWSPPHTFSYEQYF.

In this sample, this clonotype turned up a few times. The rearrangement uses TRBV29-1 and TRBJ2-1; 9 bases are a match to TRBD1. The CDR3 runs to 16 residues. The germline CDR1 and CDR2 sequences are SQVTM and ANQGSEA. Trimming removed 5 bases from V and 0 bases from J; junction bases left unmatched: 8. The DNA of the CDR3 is TGCAGCGTTTCAACCGGGACAGGGAGCTCCTACAATGAGCAGTTCTTC. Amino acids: CSVSTGTGSSYNEQFF.

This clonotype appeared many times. DNA of the CDR3: TGTGCCAGCAGTTCACTACAAAAACAAGAGACCCAGTACTTC. Translated, it gives CASSSLQKQETQYF. V and J are TRBV28 and TRBJ2-5; D unresolved. The CDR3 covers 14 residues. Germline V gene data show CDR1 as MDHEN and CDR2 as SYDVKM. V lost 4 bases and J 2 bases, leaving 11 bases between the germline ends.

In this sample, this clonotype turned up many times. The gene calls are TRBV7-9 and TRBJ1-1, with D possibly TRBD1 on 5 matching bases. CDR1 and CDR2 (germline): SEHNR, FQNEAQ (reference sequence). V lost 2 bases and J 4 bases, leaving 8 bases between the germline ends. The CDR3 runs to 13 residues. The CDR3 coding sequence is TGTGCCAGCAGCTTACAGACAGCCACTGAAGCTTTCTTT. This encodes CASSLQTATEAFF.

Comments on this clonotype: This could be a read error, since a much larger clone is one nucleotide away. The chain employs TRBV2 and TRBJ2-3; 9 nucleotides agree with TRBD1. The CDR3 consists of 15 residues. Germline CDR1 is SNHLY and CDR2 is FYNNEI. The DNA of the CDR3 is TGTGTCAGCAGAGGGGACAGGGTTGTTTCAGATACGCAGTATTTT. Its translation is CVSRGDRVVSDTQYF.

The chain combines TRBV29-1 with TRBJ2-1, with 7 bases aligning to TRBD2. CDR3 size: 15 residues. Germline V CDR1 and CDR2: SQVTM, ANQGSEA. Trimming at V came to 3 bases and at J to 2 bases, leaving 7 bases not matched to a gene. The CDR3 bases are TGCAGCGTTGAGCCCCCTAGCGGAACCTACAATGAGCAGTTCTTC. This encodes CSVEPPSGTYNEQFF.

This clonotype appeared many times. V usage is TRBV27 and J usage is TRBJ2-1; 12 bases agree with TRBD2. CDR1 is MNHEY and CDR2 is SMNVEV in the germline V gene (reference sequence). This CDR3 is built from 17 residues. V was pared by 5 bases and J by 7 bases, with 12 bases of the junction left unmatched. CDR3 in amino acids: CASSPRLAGVGANEQFF. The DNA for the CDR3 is TGTGCCAGCAGTCCGCGACTAGCGGGAGTAGGAGCGAATGAGCAGTTCTTC.

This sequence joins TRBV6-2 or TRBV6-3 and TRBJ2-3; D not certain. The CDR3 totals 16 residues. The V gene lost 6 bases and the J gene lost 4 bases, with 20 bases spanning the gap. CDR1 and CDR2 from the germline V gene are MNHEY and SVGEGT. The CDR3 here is CASRPLGPRSSDTQYF. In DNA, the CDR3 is TGTGCCAGCAGACCCCTGGGTCCTAGGTCCTCAGATACGCAGTATTTT.

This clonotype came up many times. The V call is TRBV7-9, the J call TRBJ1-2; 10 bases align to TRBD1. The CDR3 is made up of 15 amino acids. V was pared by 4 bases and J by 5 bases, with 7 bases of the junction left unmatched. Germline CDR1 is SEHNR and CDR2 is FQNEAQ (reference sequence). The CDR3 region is CASSSRQGAEYGYTF. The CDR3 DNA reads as TGTGCCAGCAGCTCTCGACAGGGGGCAGAATATGGCTACACCTTC.

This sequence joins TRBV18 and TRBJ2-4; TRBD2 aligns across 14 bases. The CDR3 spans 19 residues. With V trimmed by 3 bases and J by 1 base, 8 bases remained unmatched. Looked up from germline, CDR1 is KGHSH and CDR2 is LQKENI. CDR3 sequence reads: CASSPLGTSGSRAKNIQYF. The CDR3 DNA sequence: TGTGCCAGCTCACCCCTTGGGACTAGCGGGAGTAGGGCCAAAAACATTCAGTACTTC.

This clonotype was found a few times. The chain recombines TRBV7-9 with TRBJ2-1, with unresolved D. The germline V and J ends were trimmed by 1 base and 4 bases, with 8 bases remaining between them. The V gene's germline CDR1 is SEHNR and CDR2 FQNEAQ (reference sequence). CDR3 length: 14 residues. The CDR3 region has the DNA TGTGCCAGCAGCTTAGAGGGTCTTTACAATGAGCAGTTCTTC. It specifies CASSLEGLYNEQFF.

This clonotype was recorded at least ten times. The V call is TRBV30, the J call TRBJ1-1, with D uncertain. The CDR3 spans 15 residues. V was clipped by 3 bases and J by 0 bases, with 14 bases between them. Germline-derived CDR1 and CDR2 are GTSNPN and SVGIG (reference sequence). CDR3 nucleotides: TGTGCCTGGAGCGATCCGGTCCCGATGAACACTGAAGCTTTCTTT. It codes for CAWSDPVPMNTEAFF.

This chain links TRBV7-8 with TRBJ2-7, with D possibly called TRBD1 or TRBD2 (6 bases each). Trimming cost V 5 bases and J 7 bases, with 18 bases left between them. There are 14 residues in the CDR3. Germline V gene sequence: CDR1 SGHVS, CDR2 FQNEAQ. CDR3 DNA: TGTGCCAGCAGCCGACGGGACAAAGGGGGGGAGCAGTACTTC. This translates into CASSRRDKGGEQYF.

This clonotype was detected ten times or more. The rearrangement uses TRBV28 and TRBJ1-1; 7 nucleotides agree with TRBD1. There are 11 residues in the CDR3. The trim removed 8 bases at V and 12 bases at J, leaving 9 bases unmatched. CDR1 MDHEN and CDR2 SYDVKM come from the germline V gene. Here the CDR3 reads CASDKTGPTFF. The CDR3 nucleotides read TGTGCCAGCGACAAGACAGGGCCAACTTTCTTT. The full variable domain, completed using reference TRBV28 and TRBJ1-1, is DVKVTQSSRYLVKRTGEKVFLECVQDMDHENMFWYRQDPGLGLRLIYFSYDVKMKEKGDIPEGYSVSREKKERFSLILESASTNQTSMYLCASDKTGPTFFGQGTRLTVV.

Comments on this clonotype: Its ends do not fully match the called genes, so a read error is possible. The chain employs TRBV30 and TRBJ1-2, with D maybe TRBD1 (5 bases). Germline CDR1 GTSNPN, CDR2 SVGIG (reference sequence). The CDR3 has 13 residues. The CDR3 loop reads CAWGVRREGGYTF. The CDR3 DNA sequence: TGTGCCTGGGGTGTCCGCAGGGAGGGTGGCTACACCTTC.

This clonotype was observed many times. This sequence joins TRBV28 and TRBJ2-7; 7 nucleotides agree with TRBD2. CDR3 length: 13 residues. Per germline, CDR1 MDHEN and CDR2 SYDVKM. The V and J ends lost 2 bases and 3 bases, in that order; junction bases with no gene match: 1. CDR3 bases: TGTGCCAGCAGTTTAGGGGACTACTACGAGCAGTACTTC. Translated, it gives CASSLGDYYEQYF.

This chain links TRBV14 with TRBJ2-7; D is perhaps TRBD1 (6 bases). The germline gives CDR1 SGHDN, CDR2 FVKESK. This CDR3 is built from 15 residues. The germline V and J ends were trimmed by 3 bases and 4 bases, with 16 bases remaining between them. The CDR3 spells CASSQAWGLGYEQYF. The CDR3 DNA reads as TGTGCCAGCAGCCAGGCCTGGGGGCTGGGGTACGAGCAGTACTTC.

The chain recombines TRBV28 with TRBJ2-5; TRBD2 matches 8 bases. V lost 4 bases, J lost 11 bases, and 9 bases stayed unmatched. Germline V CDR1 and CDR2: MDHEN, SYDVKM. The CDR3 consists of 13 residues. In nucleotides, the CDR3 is TGTGCCAGCAGTTCGAGCGGGAGAGGGAAACAGTACTTC. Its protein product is CASSSSGRGKQYF.

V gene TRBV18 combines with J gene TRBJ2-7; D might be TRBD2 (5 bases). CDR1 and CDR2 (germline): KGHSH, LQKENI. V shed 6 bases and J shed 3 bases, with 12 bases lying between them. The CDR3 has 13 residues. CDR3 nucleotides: TGTGCCAGCTCGCGGGCGCGAAACTACGAGCAGTACTTC. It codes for CASSRARNYEQYF.

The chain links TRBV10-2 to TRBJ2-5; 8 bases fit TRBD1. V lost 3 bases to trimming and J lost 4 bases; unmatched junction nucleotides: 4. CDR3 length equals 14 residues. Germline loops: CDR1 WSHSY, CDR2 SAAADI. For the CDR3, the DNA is TGCGCCAGCAGTGATACAGGGGGAGGAGAGACCCAGTACTTC. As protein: CASSDTGGGETQYF.